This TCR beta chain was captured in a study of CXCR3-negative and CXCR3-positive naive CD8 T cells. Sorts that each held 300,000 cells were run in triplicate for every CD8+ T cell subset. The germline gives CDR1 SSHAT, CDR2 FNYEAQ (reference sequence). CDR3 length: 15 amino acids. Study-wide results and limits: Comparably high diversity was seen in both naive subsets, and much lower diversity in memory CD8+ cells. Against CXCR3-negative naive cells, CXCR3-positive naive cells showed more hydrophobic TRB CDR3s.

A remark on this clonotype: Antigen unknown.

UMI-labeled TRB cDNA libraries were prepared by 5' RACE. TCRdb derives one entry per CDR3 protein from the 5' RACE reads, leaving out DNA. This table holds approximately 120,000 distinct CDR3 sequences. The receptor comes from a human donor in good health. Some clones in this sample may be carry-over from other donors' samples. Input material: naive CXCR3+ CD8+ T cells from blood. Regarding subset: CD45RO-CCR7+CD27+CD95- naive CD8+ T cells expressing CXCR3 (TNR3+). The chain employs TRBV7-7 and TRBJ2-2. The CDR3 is CASSLEFGNTGELFF.